Below are 20 T cell receptor beta chains sequenced from a single sample in a study of OX40 agonist ivuxolimab in advanced cancers. Clones were read by immunoSEQ multiplex PCR, and TCRdb kept only the in-frame ones, dropping some. The sample carries tens of thousands of clones, 88% recorded once. The starting material was CD4+ or CD8+ T cells sorted from blood, obtained in a trial of the OX40 agonist ivuxolimab. These receptors all come from an adult with an advanced solid tumor such as melanoma, head and neck, liver or kidney cancer.

V usage is TRBV19 and J usage is TRBJ2-3, with 7 bases matching TRBD1. The germline V gene encodes CDR1 LNHDA and CDR2 SQIVND (reference sequence). With V trimmed by 3 bases and J by 4 bases, 4 bases remained unmatched. The CDR3 runs 14 residues. The CDR3 sequence is CASSMSQGADTQYF. CDR3 sequence (DNA): TGTGCCAGTAGTATGTCTCAGGGGGCAGATACGCAGTATTTT.

The V gene is TRBV6-5, the J gene TRBJ1-5, with 10 nucleotides matching TRBD1. J lost 5 bases, V lost 4 bases, and 5 bases had no gene match. CDR1 and CDR2 (germline): MNHEY, SVGAGI. The CDR3 has 15 residues. The CDR3 loop is CASSSTGTGDQPQHF. As DNA, the CDR3 is TGTGCCAGCAGTTCCACCGGGACAGGGGATCAGCCCCAGCATTTT.

The J gene is TRBJ1-4, the V gene TRBV15, with 9 bases lining up with TRBD1. The germline V gene has CDR1 LNHNV and CDR2 YYDKDF (reference sequence). The CDR3 spans 14 residues. The V segment lost 9 bases and the J segment 4 bases; nucleotides outside the gene matches: 6. The CDR3 nucleotides are TGTGCCACGAGACAGGGACAGGGTAATGAAAAACTGTTTTTT. It translates to CATRQGQGNEKLFF.

CDR3 sequence reads: CASSFGGVPNQPQHF. Written as DNA, the CDR3 is TGCGCCAGCAGCTTCGGTGGGGTTCCGAATCAGCCCCAGCATTTT. The chain combines TRBV5-1 with TRBJ1-5; D is uncertain. The germline V gene encodes CDR1 SGHRS and CDR2 YFSETQ. V was shortened by 2 bases and J by 4 bases, with 13 bases between the two germline ends. The CDR3 runs 15 residues. Full variable domain (rest looked up from reference TRBV5-1 and TRBJ1-5): KAGVTQTPRYLIKTRGQQVTLSCSPISGHRSVSWYQQTPGQGLQFLFEYFSETQRNKGNFPGRFSGRQFSNSRSEMNVSTLELGDSALYLCASSFGGVPNQPQHFGDGTRLSIL.

This rearrangement joins TRBV5-1 to TRBJ1-1; D is perhaps TRBD1 (5 bases). CDR3 length equals 14 residues. V lost 4 bases and J 5 bases, leaving 15 bases between the germline ends. Germline loops: CDR1 SGHRS, CDR2 YFSETQ. CDR3 nucleotides: TGCGCCAGCAGCCGAGGGGTCACAGAAACTGAAGCTTTCTTT. Amino acids: CASSRGVTETEAFF.

This chain uses TRBV11-3 with TRBJ2-1; D might be TRBD2 (5 bases). Germline CDR1 and CDR2: SGHNT and YENEEA. The V end was cut by 5 bases, the J end by 0 bases, with 11 bases between. CDR3 length: 15 amino acids. CDR3 sequence (DNA): TGTGCCAGCAGCCCCCAAGCGGTCTCCTACAATGAGCAGTTCTTC. Residues: CASSPQAVSYNEQFF. Together with reference TRBV11-3 and TRBJ2-1, the CDR3 gives the full variable domain: EAGVVQSPRYKIIEKKQPVAFWCNPISGHNTLYWYLQNLGQGPELLIRYENEEAVDDSQLPKDRFSAERLKGVDSTLKIQPAELGDSAVYLCASSPQAVSYNEQFFGPGTRLTVL.

The chain couples TRBV7-8 to TRBJ1-1, with a tentative D call TRBD1 (5 bases). CDR1 is SGHVS, CDR2 FQNEAQ, per germline. Trimming took 5 bases from V and 1 from J, leaving 14 bases between them. This CDR3 is 15 amino acids long. The CDR3 DNA is TGTGCCAGCAGCCTCGGGGGAATGCGGAACACTGAAGCTTTCTTT. Amino acid sequence: CASSLGGMRNTEAFF.

This clone was recorded only once. The gene calls are TRBV7-3 and TRBJ1-1, with D unresolved. This CDR3 has 13 amino acids. CDR1 is SGHTA and CDR2 is FQGTGA in the germline V gene. The V and J ends lost 5 bases and 2 bases respectively, with 9 bases between them. The CDR3 DNA reads TGTGCCAGCAGCCCCGTCTCTAACACTGAAGCTTTCTTT. This encodes CASSPVSNTEAFF. Full variable domain (remainder filled in from reference TRBV7-3 and TRBJ1-1): GAGVSQTPSNKVTEKGKYVELRCDPISGHTALYWYRQSLGQGPEFLIYFQGTGAADDSGLPNDRFFAVRPEGSVSTLKIQRTERGDSAVYLCASSPVSNTEAFFGQGTRLTVV.

The chain uses TRBV6-6 and TRBJ1-2; D uncertain. The CDR3 covers 14 residues. Germline CDR1 MNHNY, CDR2 SVGAGI (reference sequence). The germline V and J ends were trimmed by 5 bases and 0 bases, with 10 bases remaining between them. Here the CDR3 DNA reads TGTGCCAGCAGTAACACCGGAGCTAACTATGGCTACACCTTC. Protein sequence: CASSNTGANYGYTF.

V is TRBV7-9 and J is TRBJ1-2; a possible D gene is TRBD1 (6 bases). Trimming removed 6 bases from V and 8 bases from J, with 19 bases in between. CDR3 length: 14 amino acids. Germline CDR1 reads SEHNR; CDR2 reads FQNEAQ (reference sequence). The CDR3 nucleotides read TGTGCCAGCAGTCCCGCGGACAGTAGACGCGGCTACACCTTC. Translated: CASSPADSRRGYTF.

This rearrangement joins TRBV4-2 to TRBJ2-1; TRBD2 matches at 8 bases. The V gene's germline CDR1 is LGHNA and CDR2 YNFKEQ. CDR3 length: 16 residues. The V segment lost 0 bases and the J segment 7 bases; nucleotides outside the gene matches: 8. CDR3 protein: CASSQEPGGAGNEQFF. Written as DNA, the CDR3 is TGTGCCAGCAGCCAAGAACCCGGGGGGGCTGGGAATGAGCAGTTCTTC.

The chain joins TRBV2 to TRBJ1-5; possible D gene TRBD1, 6 bases. Per the germline V gene, CDR1 is SNHLY and CDR2 is FYNNEI. V dropped 6 bases and J dropped 0 bases, with 12 bases sitting between them. The CDR3 covers 15 residues. The CDR3 sequence: CASRTGVDSNQPQHF. As DNA, the CDR3 is TGTGCCAGCAGGACAGGAGTAGATAGCAATCAGCCCCAGCATTTT. Combining the CDR3 with reference TRBV2 and TRBJ1-5 gives the whole variable domain EPEVTQTPSHQVTQMGQEVILRCVPISNHLYFYWYRQILGQKVEFLVSFYNNEISEKSEIFDDQFSVERPDGSNFTLKIRSTKLEDSAMYFCASRTGVDSNQPQHFGDGTRLSIL.

This clone was seen once. The genes are TRBV18 and TRBJ2-3; 10 nucleotides align to TRBD1. CDR3 length: 16 amino acids. The ends lost 3 bases at V and 3 bases at J; junction bases unmatched: 6. Germline V lookup: CDR1 KGHSH, CDR2 LQKENI. The CDR3 region has the DNA TGTGCCAGCTCACCCAATGGACAGGGGGGTACAGATACGCAGTATTTT. Protein: CASSPNGQGGTDTQYF.

This CDR3 reads CARLGQGENTGELFF. The CDR3 nucleotides are TGCGCCAGATTGGGACAGGGGGAAAACACCGGGGAGCTGTTTTTT. The rearrangement uses TRBV5-1 and TRBJ2-2; 11 bases are shared with TRBD1. The V and J ends lost 8 bases and 2 bases, in that order; junction bases with no gene match: 5. CDR3 length: 15 amino acids. In germline, CDR1 is SGHRS, CDR2 YFSETQ.

J is TRBJ2-1 and V is TRBV7-2, with D perhaps TRBD1 (6 bases). This CDR3 has 15 residues. From germline, CDR1 is SGHTA and CDR2 FQGNSA. Trimming pared 5 bases from V and 9 bases from J, leaving 20 bases between. The CDR3 bases are TGTGCCAGCAGCGCGGACAGATATAGATACGGTGAGCAGTTCTTC. Encoded protein: CASSADRYRYGEQFF.

The gene calls are TRBV7-9 and TRBJ1-5; TRBD1 aligns across 9 bases. Germline V lookup: CDR1 SEHNR, CDR2 FQNEAQ (reference sequence). The trim removed 4 bases at V and 7 bases at J, leaving 5 bases unmatched. This CDR3 is built from 14 residues. In nucleotides, the CDR3 is TGTGCCAGCAGCTCCGACAGGGGGAAACAGCCCCAGCATTTT. Its translation: CASSSDRGKQPQHF.

V and J are TRBV21-1 and TRBJ2-7; TRBD1, as called in the table, went unchecked against the DNA. TRBV21-1 represents a pseudogene. The CDR3 length is 16 residues. CDR3 amino acids: CASSKTPLKGDYEQYF. The DNA for the CDR3 is TGTGCCAGCAGCAAAACCCCCTTGAAAGGGGACTACGAGCAGTACTTC.

The V gene is TRBV11-2, the J gene TRBJ2-1; a possible D gene is TRBD1 (5 bases). The germline CDR1 and CDR2 sequences are SGHAT and FQNNGV. V lost 8 bases and J lost 8, with 13 bases in between. The CDR3 totals 12 residues. This CDR3 is CASATTVDEQFF. Written as DNA, the CDR3 is TGTGCCAGCGCGACGACAGTCGATGAGCAGTTCTTC.

The chain joins TRBV19 to TRBJ2-7; no definite D call. The CDR3 contains 12 residues. The V gene's germline CDR1 is LNHDA and CDR2 SQIVND (reference sequence). V gave up 4 bases and J gave up 4 bases, with 8 bases separating them. The CDR3 coding sequence is TGTGCCAGTAGTAACAGAAAATACGAGCAGTACTTC. Its protein is CASSNRKYEQYF. Combining the CDR3 with reference TRBV19 and TRBJ2-7 gives the whole variable domain DGGITQSPKYLFRKEGQNVTLSCEQNLNHDAMYWYRQDPGQGLRLIYYSQIVNDFQKGDIAEGYSVSREKKESFPLTVTSAQKNPTAFYLCASSNRKYEQYFGPGTRLTVT.

The rearrangement joins TRBV15 to TRBJ2-1; a possible D gene is TRBD1 (6 bases). Germline V lookup: CDR1 LNHNV, CDR2 YYDKDF (reference sequence). With 0 bases removed from V and 9 bases from J, the gap between germline ends came to 15 bases. The CDR3 is 15 amino acids. Here the CDR3 reads CATSRDPHRAGEQFF. DNA of the CDR3: TGTGCCACCAGCAGAGACCCTCACAGGGCCGGTGAGCAGTTCTTC.